This T cell receptor beta chain was sequenced in a study of long-term antiretroviral therapy in people with HIV (dated 2022 in TCRdb). A note on the overall study: The earliest samples were collected about a decade before the 2015 WHO recommendation for immediate ART, when ART was typically delayed until CD4 counts fell. A total of over 150 cryopreserved PBMC samples came from 30 or so adults with confirmed HIV infection and were collected serially over a mean of about six years (range 1-12). Of the roughly 30 participants with HIV, 10 to 11 were female. A retrospective serial study tested whether ART initiation and durable HIV suppression were associated with changes in peripheral blood TRB repertoire composition and diversity. No cross-contamination during QIAcube processing was seen in test extractions of a monoclonal T-cell line run alongside 33 polyclonal samples. What the authors observed across the whole study: Compared with controls, HIV repertoires had narrower CDR3 length ranges, and the network structure pointed to an antigen-experienced repertoire that shifted only slightly toward naive after ART. Owing to limited PBMC availability, only the TCR beta chain was sequenced, without alpha chain pairing. Unsorted PBMC were profiled instead of sorted CD4+ and CD8+ T cells because pre-ART samples had limited cell numbers. Expanded TRB clones identified before ART initiation dominated the repertoire across all time points, though the dominance fluctuated and decreased in many PLHIV after ART. No data were available on ART adherence, viral resistance or therapy changes, limiting inferences about post-ART repertoire changes. The samples were dated from about 2003 to 2017, and the ART regimens that were used may be less effective than current ART regimens. Starting ART was linked to a significant rise in TRB diversity, yet even with long-term ART the diversity remained significantly lower than in transplant donor controls.

The immunoSEQ hsTCRB v3.0 assay was used at survey level resolution for TRB variable region sequencing. TRB sequencing targeted a depth of about 40,000-55,000 T-cell genomes per sample. An Illumina MiSeq with a v3 150-cycle kit was used to sequence the pooled TRB libraries. In the source study's methods: Analysis of repertoires was carried out in R inside a reproducible Nextflow workflow spanning QC, data transformation and analysis. LymphoSeq2, an R package for AIRR-Seq data exploration, was used to implement custom analyses. A few samples that yielded fewer than 5000 total TRB sequences were excluded, so that 150 to 200 HIV repertoires were analyzed. Among the approximately 180 HIV repertoires that were kept, some 60 were collected before ART initiation and over 120 were collected after ART initiation. Each repertoire was downsampled to 5000 TRB nucleotide sequences, and summary statistics were averaged across 100 downsampling iterations. TRB sequences were retained for analysis only if CDR3 regions of at least seven amino acids were present. Diversity was assessed using a clonality score derived from Shannon entropy and using the Gini coefficient. Repertoire networks linked the top 5000 CDR3 amino acid sequences whenever two sequences differed by an edit distance of one. For TRB CDR3 amino acid sequences, antigen specificity groups and MHC restriction were predicted with GLIPH2. CDR3 amino acid sequences were matched against VDJdb and McPAS-TCR to flag known CMV, EBV, HIV or tissue antigen associations. Pre-ART, post-ART and control groups were compared with Wilcoxon signed-rank tests and Holm-Bonferroni correction. TCRdb's version of the immuneACCESS table is confined to in-frame rearrangements and falls short of the full clone set. An unresolved V gene accounts for under half of the shortfall where checked; the remainder is of unknown origin. The V and J calls and clone size come from that table; D and trimming were worked out from the DNA. The sample data list 30,000 to 40,000 clones, and around 90% of these were observed just once. Over 10% of the sample lies in the top ten.

Its CDR3 holds 14 amino acids, cysteine through phenylalanine. CDR3 DNA only is kept here, 42 bases in frame from base 1. CDR1 MDHEN and CDR2 SYDVKM are derived from the germline V gene. The junction shows trimming of 6 bases on V and 4 bases on J, plus 16 bases between the germline ends. A remark on this clone: Its antigen has not been determined. No qualities accompany the bases; no much larger clone lies one base away.

To be included, a participant needed at least one PBMC sample from before ART initiation plus at least two post-ART samples. All participants with HIV were treated in the United States of America. Before DNA extraction, cryopreserved samples of roughly 1-10 million PBMC were thawed and washed. At the time of the earliest PBMC sample for each participant with HIV, ages ranged from roughly 20 to 54 years. PBMC samples from each participant spanned 1-4 timepoints before ART initiation and 2-8 timepoints after ART initiation, with a median of 7 samples. Serial HIV viral load, CD4+ T-cell count, ART history and demographic data were obtained for every participant. Genomic DNA was extracted from unsorted PBMC with a Qiagen kit on a QIAcube, processed in batches of 12 samples.

The sequenced sample was unsorted PBMCs, obtained 1.1 years after starting antiretroviral therapy. This TCR derives from a man aged 18 to 29 with HIV. The chain is made from TRBV28 and TRBJ2-7; the D segment could be TRBD1, given 6 matching bases. The base sequence is TGTGCCAGCAGGTCGGGGTCAGGGGTTTACGAGCAGTACTTC. Its protein reads: CASRSGSGVYEQYF.